This paragraph covers one T cell receptor (beta chain) sequence. Its target is not known. This entry comes from a study of T cell responses to AZD1222 COVID-19 vaccine. Study-level findings and limits: Mostly white British, mostly female donors; authors suggested clonal diversity may be underestimated.

Germline V gene data show CDR1 as SGHTA and CDR2 as FQGNSA. The CDR3 consists of 15 residues. V lost 4 bases and J 7 bases, leaving 17 bases between the germline ends. Clones were read by immunoSEQ multiplex PCR, and TCRdb kept only the in-frame ones, dropping some. The sample yields tens of thousands of clones, 85% to 90% seen once. This specimen was peripheral blood, taken on day 0 of MenACWY control vaccination. The clonotype originates from an adult in good health. The chain is built from TRBV7-2 and TRBJ2-4; a weak D match, TRBD2 (5 bases). CDR3 sequence: CASSSGVVQSNIQYF. CDR3 DNA sequence: TGTGCCAGCAGCTCCGGGGTGGTACAGTCTAACATTCAGTACTTC. Supplemented by reference TRBV7-2 and TRBJ2-4, the full variable domain reads GAGVSQSPSNKVTEKGKDVELRCDPISGHTALYWYRQSLGQGLEFLIYFQGNSAPDKSGLPSDRFSAERTGGSVSTLTIQRTQQEDSAVYLCASSSGVVQSNIQYFGAGTRLSVL.